Each of the 9 T cell receptor beta chains below was sequenced from the same sample in a study of cytomegalovirus exposure and HLA in healthy donors. The method was immunoSEQ multiplex PCR; TCRdb's version includes in-frame clones alone and lacks a portion of them. The repertoire includes some 140,000 clones, approximately 84% of them detected once, and around 1.4% sits in the top ten. The sequenced sample consisted of PBMCs. The receptors derive from a woman in her 30s in good health and CMV-seronegative.

The chain couples TRBV6-1 to TRBJ2-5, with 10 nucleotides matching TRBD1. Germline V gives CDR1 MNHNS, CDR2 SASEGT. V shed 4 bases and J 5 bases; nucleotides not matched to a gene: 16. The CDR3 spans 18 residues. The CDR3 coding sequence is TGTGCCAGCAGTGGCTACCCGGGACAGGGGAAGGGGCGGGAGACCCAGTACTTC. This translates into CASSGYPGQGKGRETQYF.

The chain carries TRBV6-6 and TRBJ1-3; D gene uncertain. The length of the CDR3 is 14 residues. Trimming removed 6 bases at V and 3 bases at J, with 12 bases between. CDR1 is MNHNY and CDR2 is SVGAGI in the germline V gene (reference sequence). The CDR3 is CASSKEGGGNTIYF. CDR3 bases: TGTGCCAGCAGCAAAGAGGGCGGTGGAAACACCATATATTTT.

The chain carries TRBV6-1 and TRBJ1-6, with 8 bases matching TRBD1. V was clipped by 3 bases and J by 9 bases; unmatched bases: 19. The V gene's germline CDR1 is MNHNS and CDR2 SASEGT. The CDR3 covers 19 residues. CDR3 sequence reads: CASSDSRSRGRGSASPLHF. DNA of the CDR3: TGTGCCAGCAGTGATTCTAGGAGCAGGGGGCGGGGTTCGGCTTCACCCCTCCACTTT.

V is TRBV13 and J is TRBJ1-6; TRBD1 matches 8 bases. Germline-derived CDR1 and CDR2 are PRHDT and FYEKMQ (reference sequence). The CDR3 runs 15 residues. V gave up 5 bases and J gave up 7 bases; unmatched junction bases: 7. In nucleotides, the CDR3 is TGTGCCAGCAGCCCCCGGACAGGGAGAAATTCACCCCTCCACTTT. Its translation is CASSPRTGRNSPLHF.

The chain employs TRBV2 and TRBJ2-3; TRBD2 agrees at 10 bases. This CDR3 is 17 amino acids long. The germline V gene has CDR1 SNHLY and CDR2 FYNNEI. V dropped 4 bases and J dropped 0; count of bases not matched to a gene: 7. The CDR3: CASSGGASGGSTDTQYF. The CDR3 DNA reads TGTGCCAGCAGTGGGGGGGCTAGCGGGGGTAGCACAGATACGCAGTATTTT. Based on the CDR3 plus reference TRBV2 and TRBJ2-3, the full variable domain is EPEVTQTPSHQVTQMGQEVILRCVPISNHLYFYWYRQILGQKVEFLVSFYNNEISEKSEIFDDQFSVERPDGSNFTLKIRSTKLEDSAMYFCASSGGASGGSTDTQYFGPGTRLTVL.

This clone has a handful of counts. The rearrangement joins TRBV11-2 to TRBJ2-2; TRBD1 agrees at 8 bases. V lost 2 bases and J lost 7; bases outside the gene matches: 3. CDR1 and CDR2 from the germline V gene are SGHAT and FQNNGV. This CDR3 comprises 14 residues. This CDR3 reads CASSLQGAGGELFF. The CDR3 region has the DNA TGTGCCAGCAGCTTACAGGGGGCGGGCGGGGAGCTGTTTTTT.

This clone occurred once. The rearrangement links TRBV5-1 to TRBJ2-7; D not certain. The V end lost 0 bases, the J end lost 2 bases, and 9 bases lay between the germline ends. Germline assignment: CDR1 SGHRS and CDR2 YFSETQ. This CDR3 has 14 residues. For the CDR3, the DNA is TGCGCCAGCAGCTTGGACAGCATCACCTACGAGCAGTACTTC. It is translated as CASSLDSITYEQYF.

The CDR3 spells CASSPSRGVSYNEQFF. DNA of the CDR3: TGTGCCAGCAGCCCCTCGCGGGGGGTTTCCTACAATGAGCAGTTCTTC. The chain uses TRBV27 and TRBJ2-1; TRBD2 aligns across 8 bases. Germline CDR1 is MNHEY and CDR2 is SMNVEV (reference sequence). The CDR3 runs to 16 residues. The V segment lost 6 bases and the J segment 1 base; nucleotides outside the gene matches: 8.

This chain connects TRBV1 to TRBJ2-1; TRBD1 was called by the table and not checked on the DNA. TRBV1 is described as a pseudogene. The CDR3 totals 14 residues. The CDR3, as DNA: TGCACCAGCATAACCGGGACAGGGAACAATGAGCAGTTCTTC. It codes for CTSITGTGNNEQFF.